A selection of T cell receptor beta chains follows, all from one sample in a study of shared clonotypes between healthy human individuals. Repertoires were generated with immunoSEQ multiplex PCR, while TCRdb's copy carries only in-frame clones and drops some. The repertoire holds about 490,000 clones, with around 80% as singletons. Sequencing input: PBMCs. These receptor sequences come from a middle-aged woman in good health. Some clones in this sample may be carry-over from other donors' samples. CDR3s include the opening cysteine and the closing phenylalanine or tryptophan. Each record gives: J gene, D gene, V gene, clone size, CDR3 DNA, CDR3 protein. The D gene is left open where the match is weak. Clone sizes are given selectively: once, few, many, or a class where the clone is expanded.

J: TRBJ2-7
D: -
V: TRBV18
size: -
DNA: TGTGCCAGCTCACCACCGTCAGGGATCGAGCAGTACTTC
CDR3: CASSPPSGIEQYF

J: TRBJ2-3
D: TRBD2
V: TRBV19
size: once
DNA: TGTGCCAGTAGTATCGGGCGAACTAGCGGGAGAGCAGATACGCAGTATTTT
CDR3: CASSIGRTSGRADTQYF

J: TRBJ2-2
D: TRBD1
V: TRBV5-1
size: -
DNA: TGCGCCAGCAGCTTCGGACAGGGGGTCACCGGGGAGCTGTTTTTT
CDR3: CASSFGQGVTGELFF

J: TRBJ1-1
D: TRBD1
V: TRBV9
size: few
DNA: TGTGCCAGCAGCCCCCGACCGGGACAGGCCGCTGAAGCTTTCTTT
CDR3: CASSPRPGQAAEAFF

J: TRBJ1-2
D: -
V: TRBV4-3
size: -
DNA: TGCGCCAGCAGCCCGCCCGGAGGTTCGCCGCCGTATGGCTACACCTTC
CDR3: CASSPPGGSPPYGYTF

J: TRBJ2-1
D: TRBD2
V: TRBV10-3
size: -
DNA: TGTGCCATCAGTAAATCTAGCGGCAATGAGCAGTTCTTC
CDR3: CAISKSSGNEQFF

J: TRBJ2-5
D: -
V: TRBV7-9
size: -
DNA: TGTGCCAGCAGCTTTAATAGGGGGTTGGAGACCCAGTACTTC
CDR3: CASSFNRGLETQYF

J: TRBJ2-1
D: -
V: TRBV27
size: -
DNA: TGTGCCAGCAGTTTAGCTACCGCCACCTACAATGAGCAGTTCTTC
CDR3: CASSLATATYNEQFF

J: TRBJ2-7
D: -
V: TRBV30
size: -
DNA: TGTGCCTGGAGTGTCGCTCCAACTCCAGGCGGCTACGAGCAGTACTTC
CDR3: CAWSVAPTPGGYEQYF

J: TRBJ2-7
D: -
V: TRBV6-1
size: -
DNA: TGTGCCAGCAGTTTTTCCTTAACCTACGAGCAGTACTTC
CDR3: CASSFSLTYEQYF

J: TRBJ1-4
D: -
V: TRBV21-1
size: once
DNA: TGTGCCAGCAGCAAAGGAGGGACACATGAAAAACTGTTTTTT
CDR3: CASSKGGTHEKLFF

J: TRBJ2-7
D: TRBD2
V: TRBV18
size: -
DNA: TGTGCCAGCTCAAAAAAGGGACTAGAGGGCTACGAGCAGTACTTC
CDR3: CASSKKGLEGYEQYF

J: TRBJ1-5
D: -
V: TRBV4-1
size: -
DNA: TGCGCCGGCAGCCAAGGGGGATGGTCGTCTCAGCCCCAGCATTTT
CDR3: CAGSQGGWSSQPQHF

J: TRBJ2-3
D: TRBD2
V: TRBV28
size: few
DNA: TGTGCCAGCAGTTTAGCGGGAGGGCCCGCAGATACGCAGTATTTT
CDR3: CASSLAGGPADTQYF

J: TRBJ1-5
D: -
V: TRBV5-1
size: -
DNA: TGCGCCAGCAGCTTGGTAGGGGACTACGATCAGCCCCAGCATTTT
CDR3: CASSLVGDYDQPQHF

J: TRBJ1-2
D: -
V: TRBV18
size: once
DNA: TGTGCCAGCCAAGGCGGAGCCGGGACCTCCGTTCACTATGGCTACACCTTC
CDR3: CASQGGAGTSVHYGYTF

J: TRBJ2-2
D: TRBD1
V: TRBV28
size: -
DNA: TGTGCCAGCAGTCGACGGACAGGGGGGATCGGTGGCACCGGGGAGCTGTTTTTT
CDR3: CASSRRTGGIGGTGELFF

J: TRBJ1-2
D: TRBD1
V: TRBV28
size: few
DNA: TGTGCCAGCACCCCAGGGGGGGAGATCTATGGCTACACCTTC
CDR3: CASTPGGEIYGYTF

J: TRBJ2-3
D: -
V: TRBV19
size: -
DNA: TGTGCCAGTAGTATGAGGGCAGGGGGCACAGATACGCAGTATTTT
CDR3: CASSMRAGGTDTQYF

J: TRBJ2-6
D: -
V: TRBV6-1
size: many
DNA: TGTGCCAGCAGTCAGACAAGCTCTGGGGCCAACGTCCTGACTTTC
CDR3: CASSQTSSGANVLTF

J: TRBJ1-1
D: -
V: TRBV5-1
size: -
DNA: TGCGCCAGCAGTCGTAGACAGCAGAACACTGAAGCTTTCTTT
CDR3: CASSRRQQNTEAFF

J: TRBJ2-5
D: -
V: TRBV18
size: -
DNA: TGTGCCAGCTCACCAGGGGTCGGGGAGACCCAGTACTTC
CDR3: CASSPGVGETQYF

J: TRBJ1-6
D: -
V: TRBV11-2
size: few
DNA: TGTGCCAGCAGTCACCGGGACGGGAATTCACCCCTCCACTTT
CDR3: CASSHRDGNSPLHF

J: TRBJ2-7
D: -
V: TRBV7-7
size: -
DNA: TGTGCTAGCAGCTTACAGCCTGGGGGAGAGTACGAGCAGTACTTC
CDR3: CASSLQPGGEYEQYF

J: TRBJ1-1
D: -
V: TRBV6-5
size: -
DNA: TGTGCCAGCAGTTACTCGAGACAGCTGAACACTGAAGCTTTCTTT
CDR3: CASSYSRQLNTEAFF

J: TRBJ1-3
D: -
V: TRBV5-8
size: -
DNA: TGTGCCTGGGCCCCGGTGCTTTACTCTGGAAACACCATATATTTT
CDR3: CAWAPVLYSGNTIYF

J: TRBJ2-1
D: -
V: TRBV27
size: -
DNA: TGTGCCAGCAGTAAACAACAGGGTAGGTCCTACAATGAGCAGTTCTTC
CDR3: CASSKQQGRSYNEQFF

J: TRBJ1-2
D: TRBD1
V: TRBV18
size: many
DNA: TGTGCCAGCTCACCACCGGGGGACAGGGGCTATGGCTACACCTTC
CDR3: CASSPPGDRGYGYTF

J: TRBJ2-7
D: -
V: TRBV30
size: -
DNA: TGTGCCTGGAGTGGGCAGGGTTCCGACGAGCAGTACTTC
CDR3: CAWSGQGSDEQYF

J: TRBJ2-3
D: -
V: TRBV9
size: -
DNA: TGTGCCAGCAGCGTAGGTGGGTGGAGCACAGATACGCAGTATTTT
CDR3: CASSVGGWSTDTQYF

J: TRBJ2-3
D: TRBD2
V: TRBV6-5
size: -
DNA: TGTGCCAGCAGTACTACTAGCGACACAGATACGCAGTATTTT
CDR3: CASSTTSDTDTQYF

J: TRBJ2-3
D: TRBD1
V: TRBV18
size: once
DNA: TGTGCCAGCTCACCAGGACAGGGTAGCACGACAGATACGCAGTATTTT
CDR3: CASSPGQGSTTDTQYF

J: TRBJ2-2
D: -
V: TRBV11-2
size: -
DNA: TGTGCCAGCAGCCACCCCGGGGGGGAGCTGTTTTTT
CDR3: CASSHPGGELFF

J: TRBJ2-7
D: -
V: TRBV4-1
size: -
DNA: TGCGCCAGCAGCCAAGGTAATAGCGGCTCCTACGAGCAGTACTTC
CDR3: CASSQGNSGSYEQYF

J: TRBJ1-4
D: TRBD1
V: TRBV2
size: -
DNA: TGTGCCAGCAGCGCCCAGGGGACAGCCGAAAAACTGTTTTTT
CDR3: CASSAQGTAEKLFF

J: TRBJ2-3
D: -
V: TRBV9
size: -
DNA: TGTGCCAGCAGCGGAGGGGGGAATAAACCCACAGATACGCAGTATTTT
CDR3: CASSGGGNKPTDTQYF

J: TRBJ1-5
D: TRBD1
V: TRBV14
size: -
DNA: TGTGCCAGCAGCCAGTCCGACAGGGGGCTAAATCAGCCCCAGCATTTT
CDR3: CASSQSDRGLNQPQHF

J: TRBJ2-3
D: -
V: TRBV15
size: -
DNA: TGTGCCACCAGCAGAGGCCTCACAGATACGCAGTATTTT
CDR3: CATSRGLTDTQYF

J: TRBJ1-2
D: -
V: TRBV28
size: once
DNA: -
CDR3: CASISGPAMTNYGYTF

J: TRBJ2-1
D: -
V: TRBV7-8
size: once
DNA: TGTGCCAGCAGCCAACTCGCAAAATACAATGAGCAGTTCTTC
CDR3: CASSQLAKYNEQFF